These 24 T cell receptor beta chains were all obtained from the same sample, sequenced in a study of radiotherapy plus CTLA-4 blockade in lung cancer. Profiling relied on immunoSEQ multiplex PCR, and the TCRdb table lists in-frame clones only, not all of them. The sample carries approximately 73,000 clones, roughly 84% recorded once. The sequenced sample was peripheral blood, obtained from a patient treated with radiotherapy plus ipilimumab. The receptors were gathered from a human donor with non-small cell lung cancer that progressed on radiotherapy plus ipilimumab.

The chain employs TRBV7-9 and TRBJ2-5, with TRBD2 as a possible D gene (6 bases). This CDR3 has 14 residues. V was pared by 5 bases and J by 0 bases, with 10 bases between. Germline V gives CDR1 SEHNR, CDR2 FQNEAQ (reference sequence). As DNA, the CDR3 is TGTGCCAGCAGCGCTCGGGGGAACCAAGAGACCCAGTACTTC. This sequence encodes CASSARGNQETQYF.

The rearrangement uses TRBV10-1 and TRBJ1-3; D uncertain. Per germline, CDR1 WNHNN and CDR2 SYGVQD (reference sequence). The CDR3 length is 15 residues. Trimming shortened V by 3 bases and J by 0 bases, and 9 bases separated the two germline ends. The CDR3 sequence is CASSDAVRSGNTIYF. CDR3 DNA sequence: TGCGCCAGCAGTGATGCAGTCCGCTCTGGAAACACCATATATTTT.

The V call is TRBV21-1, the J call TRBJ2-7; the table names TRBD2, a call not compared with the DNA. TRBV21-1 counts as a pseudogene. The CDR3 runs 11 residues. CDR3 bases: TGTCGGGGAGGGAACTCCTACGAGCAGTACGTC. It yields the protein CRGGNSYEQYV.

This clone has just a few counts. The chain is built from TRBV7-9 and TRBJ2-5; D is ambiguous. The germline V gene encodes CDR1 SEHNR and CDR2 FQNEAQ (reference sequence). The CDR3 runs to 13 residues. Trimming pared 4 bases from V and 4 bases from J, leaving 10 bases between. In nucleotides, the CDR3 is TGTGCCAGCAGCTGGCAGGTCCGAGAGACCCAGTACTTC. It codes for CASSWQVRETQYF.

The sample holds one count of this clone. The chain links TRBV28 to TRBJ2-7, with D tentatively TRBD2 (5 bases). This CDR3 comprises 16 residues. V was shortened by 6 bases and J by 4 bases, with 22 bases between the two germline ends. Per germline, CDR1 MDHEN and CDR2 SYDVKM. CDR3 sequence: CASSTPAGNSLYEQYV. The DNA for the CDR3 is TGTGCCAGCAGCACCCCGGCGGGTAACTCTTTATACGAGCAGTACGTC.

This chain connects TRBV5-1 to TRBJ2-5, with D possibly TRBD1 on 5 matching bases. The DNA end favors TRBJ2-7, so the J call may be wrong. Germline V gene data show CDR1 as SGHRS and CDR2 as YFSETQ. The CDR3 covers 14 residues. CDR3 residues: CASSLESGSYEQYF. CDR3 nucleotides: TGCGCCAGCAGCTTGGAGTCAGGGTCCTACGAGCAGTACTTC.

The rearrangement uses TRBV6-5 and TRBJ2-5; D is ambiguous. The CDR3 has 14 residues. Looked up from germline, CDR1 is MNHEY and CDR2 is SVGAGI. V was trimmed by 0 bases and J by 5 bases, leaving 10 bases between them. The CDR3 bases are TGTGCCAGCAGTTACTCGATACAGAGCGAGACCCAGTACTTC. It translates to CASSYSIQSETQYF.

The chain has TRBV11-2 and TRBJ2-1; 9 bases fit TRBD2. The J segment lost 3 bases and the V segment lost 0 bases, leaving 9 bases of the junction unmatched. Germline CDR1 is SGHAT and CDR2 is FQNNGV. This CDR3 spans 18 amino acids. The CDR3 DNA is TGTGCCAGCAGCTTAGAACCACCCCGCGGGAGGGACTACAATGAGCAGTTCTTC. Translated, it gives CASSLEPPRGRDYNEQFF.

The CDR3 sequence: CASSKRRADTGELFF. Written as DNA, the CDR3 is TGTGCCAGCAGCAAACGTCGGGCTGACACCGGGGAGCTGTTTTTT. This chain connects TRBV21-1 to TRBJ2-2. TRBV21-1 has pseudogene status. The CDR3 contains 15 residues.

J is TRBJ2-2 and V is TRBV13; the match to TRBD2 covers 8 bases. Germline-derived CDR1 and CDR2 are PRHDT and FYEKMQ (reference sequence). This CDR3 is built from 16 residues. V gave up 1 base and J gave up 0 bases; unmatched junction bases: 1. As DNA, the CDR3 is TGTGCCAGCAGCTTAGATAGCGGGGCGAACACCGGGGAGCTGTTTTTT. Translating it yields CASSLDSGANTGELFF.

Only one count was recorded for this clone. CDR3 DNA: TGTGCCACCCGGGGTCGGAGTTTAGCGGGTAGCTCCTACAATGAGCAGTTCTTC. Its translation: CATRGRSLAGSSYNEQFF. The chain recombines TRBV28 with TRBJ2-1, with TRBD2 matching over 7 bases. V dropped 10 bases and J dropped 0; count of bases not matched to a gene: 18. Germline loops: CDR1 MDHEN, CDR2 SYDVKM. This CDR3 has 18 amino acids.

The chain is built from TRBV5-6 and TRBJ1-1; possible D gene TRBD1, 5 bases. V shed 6 bases and J shed 0 bases, with 9 bases lying between them. Germline values: CDR1 SGHDT, CDR2 YYEEEE. CDR3 length: 13 residues. CDR3 coding DNA: TGTGCCAGCACCGGACAAGTGAACACTGAAGCTTTCTTT. This translates into CASTGQVNTEAFF.

This chain links TRBV10-3 with TRBJ2-3; TRBD2 agrees at 7 bases. J lost 5 bases, V lost 7 bases, and 0 bases had no gene match. CDR3 length equals 11 residues. The germline gives CDR1 ENHRY, CDR2 SYGVKD. The CDR3 protein is CAITSGDTQYF. In nucleotides, the CDR3 is TGTGCCATCACTAGCGGAGATACGCAGTATTTT.

CDR3 region: CSVVPSGTGSNQPQHF. The CDR3 DNA reads as TGCAGCGTTGTCCCTAGCGGGACCGGGAGCAATCAGCCCCAGCATTTT. The chain combines TRBV29-1 with TRBJ1-5; tentatively, D is TRBD1 (5 bases). The V gene lost 4 bases and the J gene lost 1 base, with 17 bases spanning the gap. The CDR3 runs to 16 residues. CDR1 and CDR2 (germline): SQVTM, ANQGSEA.

This clone was observed a few times. The chain joins TRBV27 to TRBJ2-7; 14 nucleotides line up with TRBD2. With 1 base clipped from V and 7 bases from J, the junction kept 12 bases outside the gene matches. This CDR3 contains 18 residues. Germline-derived CDR1 and CDR2 are MNHEY and SMNVEV (reference sequence). The chain's CDR3 is CASSLFSTSGRAGGEQYF. Here the CDR3 DNA reads TGTGCCAGCAGTTTATTCTCGACTAGCGGGAGGGCCGGGGGAGAGCAGTACTTC.

This chain uses TRBV19 with TRBJ1-5; D is undetermined. The germline V and J ends were trimmed by 0 bases and 13 bases, with 16 bases remaining between them. The CDR3 runs to 14 residues. CDR1 and CDR2 (germline): LNHDA, SQIVND (reference sequence). For the CDR3, the DNA is TGTGCCAGTAGTATAGAGGCCCTCCAATTTAGACAGCATTTT. Its translation: CASSIEALQFRQHF.

The chain recombines TRBV28 with TRBJ1-4, with D possibly being TRBD1 (6 bases). This CDR3 contains 14 residues. Germline loops: CDR1 MDHEN, CDR2 SYDVKM. V was shortened by 6 bases and J by 8 bases, with 16 bases between the two germline ends. CDR3 nucleotides: TGTGCCAGCAGCCGACCCAGGGGAATAGAAAAACTGTTTTTT. The encoded protein is CASSRPRGIEKLFF.

This sequence joins TRBV14 and TRBJ1-1; possible D gene TRBD1, 5 bases. Germline V gene sequence: CDR1 SGHDN, CDR2 FVKESK. The CDR3 runs to 15 residues. V was pared by 4 bases and J by 4 bases, with 16 bases between. The CDR3 spells CASSLLTARPTEAFF. The CDR3 nucleotides read TGTGCCAGCAGCCTCCTGACAGCGCGACCCACTGAAGCTTTCTTT.

The genes are TRBV5-1 and TRBJ1-1, with unresolved D. CDR3 length: 12 amino acids. CDR1 is SGHRS and CDR2 is YFSETQ in the germline V gene. The V end lost 5 bases, the J end lost 3 bases, and 8 bases lay between the germline ends. The CDR3 DNA reads TGCGCCAGCAGTGCCGGGTACACTGAAGCTTTCTTT. Its protein is CASSAGYTEAFF.

The CDR3 protein is CASSYSSSRRGTIYF. The CDR3 nucleotides read TGTGCCAGCAGTTACTCGAGTTCCAGGCGAGGCACCATATATTTT. The chain joins TRBV6-5 to TRBJ1-3; D unclear. The CDR3 contains 15 residues. V was shortened by 0 bases and J by 9 bases, with 15 bases between the two germline ends. CDR1 MNHEY and CDR2 SVGAGI come from the germline V gene.

The V gene is TRBV5-8, the J gene TRBJ2-1; possibly TRBD1 for D (6 bases). The CDR3 is made up of 12 amino acids. CDR1 is SGHTS and CDR2 is YDEGEE in the germline V gene. Trimming cost V 4 bases and J 11 bases, with 13 bases left between them. Here the CDR3 reads CASSRRTGQQFF. The CDR3 nucleotides read TGTGCCAGCAGCCGCCGAACAGGGCAGCAGTTCTTC.

The V call is TRBV21-1, the J call TRBJ2-7. TRBV21-1 is designated a pseudogene. The CDR3 runs to 13 residues. Here the CDR3 DNA reads TGTGCCAGCAGCAAATCTGTCCATGCGGAACAGTACGTC. Protein product: CASSKSVHAEQYV.

The genes are TRBV10-2 and TRBJ2-7, with D hard to call. Germline V lookup: CDR1 WSHSY, CDR2 SAAADI. V lost 8 bases and J 3 bases, leaving 11 bases between the germline ends. The CDR3 is 12 residues long. CDR3 coding DNA: TGCGCCAGCGGTTTGGTTTTCTACGAGCAGTACTTC. It codes for CASGLVFYEQYF.

The J gene is TRBJ2-1, the V gene TRBV6-1, with D tentatively TRBD1 or TRBD2 (6 bases each). The V end was cut by 0 bases, the J end by 3 bases, with 12 bases between. Germline CDR1 and CDR2: MNHNS and SASEGT. This CDR3 has 16 amino acids. The CDR3 coding sequence is TGTGCCAGCAGTGAAGCACCCGGGGGCAGCTACAATGAGCAGTTCTTC. The encoded protein is CASSEAPGGSYNEQFF.